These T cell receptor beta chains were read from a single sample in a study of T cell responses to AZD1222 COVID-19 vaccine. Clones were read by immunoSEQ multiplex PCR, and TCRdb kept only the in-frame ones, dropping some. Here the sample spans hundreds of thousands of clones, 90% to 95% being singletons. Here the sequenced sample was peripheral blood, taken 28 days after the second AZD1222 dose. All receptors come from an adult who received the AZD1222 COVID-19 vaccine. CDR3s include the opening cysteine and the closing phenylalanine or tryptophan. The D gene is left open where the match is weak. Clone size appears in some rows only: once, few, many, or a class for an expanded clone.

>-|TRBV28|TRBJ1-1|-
CASQWTANTEAFF
TGTGCCAGCCAATGGACGGCGAACACTGAAGCTTTCTTT
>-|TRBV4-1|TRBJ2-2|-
CASRAVRGTTGELFF
TGCGCCAGCAGGGCCGTAAGGGGGACGACCGGGGAGCTGTTTTTT
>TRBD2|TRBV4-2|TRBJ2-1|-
CASSQDETSGSYNEQFF
TGTGCCAGCAGCCAAGACGAAACTAGCGGGTCGTACAATGAGCAGTTCTTC
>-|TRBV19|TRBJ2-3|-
CASSQWGFPSTDTQYF
TGTGCCAGTAGCCAGTGGGGTTTTCCAAGCACAGATACGCAGTATTTT
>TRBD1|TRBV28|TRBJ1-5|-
CASSPTGRGGSNQPQHF
TGTGCCAGCAGCCCGACAGGGAGGGGTGGAAGCAATCAGCCCCAGCATTTT
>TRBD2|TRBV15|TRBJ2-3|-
CATSRVPGTTTPTDTQYF
TGTGCCACCAGCAGAGTACCTGGGACTACAACTCCCACAGATACGCAGTATTTT
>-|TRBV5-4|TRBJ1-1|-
CASSLETHSYTEAFF
TGTGCCAGCAGCTTGGAAACACACTCCTACACTGAAGCTTTCTTT
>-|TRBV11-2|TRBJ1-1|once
CASSSQGSTEAFF
TGTGCCAGCAGCTCACAGGGATCCACTGAAGCTTTCTTT
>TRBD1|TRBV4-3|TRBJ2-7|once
CASSRTGTGGYEQYF
TGCGCCAGCAGCCGAACCGGGACAGGGGGCTACGAGCAGTACTTC
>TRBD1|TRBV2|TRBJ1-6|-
CASSRQGGSPLHF
TGTGCCAGCAGTCGACAGGGCGGCTCACCCCTCCACTTT
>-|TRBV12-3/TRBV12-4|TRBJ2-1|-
CASGGRYNEQFF
TGTGCCAGCGGGGGGCGGTACAATGAGCAGTTCTTC
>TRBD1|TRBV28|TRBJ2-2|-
CASSLTGVWRELFF
TGTGCCAGCAGTTTAACAGGGGTTTGGAGGGAGCTGTTTTTT
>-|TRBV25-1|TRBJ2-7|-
CASSDPSKGVRHEQYF
TGTGCCAGCAGTGACCCCTCAAAAGGGGTCCGTCACGAGCAGTACTTC
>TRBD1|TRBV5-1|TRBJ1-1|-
CASSPGQGGRAFF
TGCGCCAGCAGCCCAGGACAGGGAGGACGAGCTTTCTTT
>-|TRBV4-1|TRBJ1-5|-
CASSQGDVSVKPQHF
TGCGCCAGCAGCCAAGGGGACGTGAGTGTTAAGCCCCAGCATTTT
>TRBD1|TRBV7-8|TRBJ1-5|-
CASSWDSYQPQHF
TGTGCCAGCAGCTGGGACAGCTATCAGCCCCAGCATTTT
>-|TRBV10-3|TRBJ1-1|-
CAISSIYTEAFF
TGTGCCATCAGTTCCATTTACACTGAAGCTTTCTTT
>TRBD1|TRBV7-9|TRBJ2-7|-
CASSFGTGGYEQYF
TGTGCCAGCAGCTTCGGGACAGGAGGTTACGAGCAGTACTTC
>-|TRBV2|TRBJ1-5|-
CASSSGREWQPQHF
TGTGCCAGCAGTTCGGGCAGGGAGTGGCAGCCCCAGCATTTT
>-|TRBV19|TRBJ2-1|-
CASSFGNKVGEQFF
TGTGCCAGTAGTTTCGGGAATAAAGTGGGTGAGCAGTTCTTC
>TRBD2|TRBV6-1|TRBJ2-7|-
CASSEAGSGRSYEQYF
TGTGCCAGCAGTGAAGCGGGAAGCGGGAGATCCTACGAGCAGTACTTC
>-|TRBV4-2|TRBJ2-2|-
CASSQEWRSTGELFF
TGTGCCAGCAGCCAAGAGTGGCGGTCCACCGGGGAGCTGTTTTTT
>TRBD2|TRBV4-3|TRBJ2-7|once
CASSPRLAGGGEQYF
TGCGCCAGCAGCCCTCGCCTTGCGGGAGGTGGGGAGCAGTACTTC
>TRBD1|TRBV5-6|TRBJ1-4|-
CASSFGTAFNEKLFF
TGTGCCAGCAGCTTTGGGACAGCATTTAATGAAAAACTGTTTTTT
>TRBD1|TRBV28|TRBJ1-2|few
CASRMGDRPNYGYTF
TGTGCCAGCAGGATGGGGGACAGGCCTAACTATGGCTACACCTTC
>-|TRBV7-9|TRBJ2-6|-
CASSLRSNRRLSGANVLTF
TGTGCCAGCAGCTTAAGGTCCAACCGACGCCTTTCTGGGGCCAACGTCCTGACTTTC
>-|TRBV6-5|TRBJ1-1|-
CASQRLAHSTEAFF
TGTGCCAGCCAGAGACTCGCACATAGCACTGAAGCTTTCTTT
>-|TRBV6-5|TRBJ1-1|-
CASSYGRMNTEAFF
TGTGCCAGCAGTTATGGCAGAATGAACACTGAAGCTTTCTTT
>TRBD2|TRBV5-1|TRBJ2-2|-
CASSLYSSLARTGELFF
TGCGCCAGCAGCTTGTATTCGTCACTAGCGCGCACCGGGGAGCTGTTTTTT
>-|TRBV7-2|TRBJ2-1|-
CASSLAIRYNEQFF
TGTGCCAGCAGCTTAGCTATCAGATACAATGAGCAGTTCTTC
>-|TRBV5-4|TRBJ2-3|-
CASSDPGGVPTDTQYF
TGTGCCAGCAGCGACCCTGGGGGAGTACCCACAGATACGCAGTATTTT
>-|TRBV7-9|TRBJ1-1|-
CASSRTSGEAFF
TGTGCCAGCAGCCGGACTTCCGGTGAAGCTTTCTTT
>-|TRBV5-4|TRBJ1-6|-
CASSIDGGNSPLHF
TGTGCCAGCAGCATCGACGGGGGAAATTCACCCCTCCACTTT
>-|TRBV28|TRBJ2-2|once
CASSFYLGELFF
TGTGCCAGCAGTTTCTATCTCGGGGAGCTGTTTTTT
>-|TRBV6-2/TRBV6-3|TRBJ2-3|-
CASSYPPWGTADTQYF
TGTGCCAGCAGTTACCCCCCATGGGGCACCGCAGATACGCAGTATTTT
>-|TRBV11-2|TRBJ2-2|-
CASLSYREGTGELFF
TGTGCCAGCCTCTCGTACAGGGAAGGAACCGGGGAGCTGTTTTTT
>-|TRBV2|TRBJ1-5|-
CASSPRNSNQPQHF
TGTGCCAGCAGTCCGCGGAATAGCAATCAGCCCCAGCATTTT
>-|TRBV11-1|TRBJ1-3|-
CASSFFSGNTIYF
TGTGCCAGCAGCTTTTTTTCTGGAAACACCATATATTTT
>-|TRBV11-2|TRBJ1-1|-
CASSILQGKNTEAFF
TGTGCCAGCAGCATCCTCCAGGGGAAGAACACTGAAGCTTTCTTT
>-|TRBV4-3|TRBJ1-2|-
CASSHSAGRNYGYTF
TGCGCCAGCAGCCATTCAGCGGGACGCAACTATGGCTACACCTTC
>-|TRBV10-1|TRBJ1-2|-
CASRYCRVGYTF
TGCGCCAGCAGGTACTGTAGGGTTGGCTACACCTTC